The 32 T cell receptor beta chains below were found in one sample sequenced in a study of Graves' ophthalmopathy and Graves' hyperthyroidism. TCR beta CDR3 regions were amplified from RNA transcripts. First-round RT-PCR relied on HTBI primers, and a second-round multiplex PCR came next. TCRdb re-called the multiplex PCR reads through MiXCR, storing one row per CDR3 protein. Counted here are approximately 380,000 distinct CDR3 sequences, around 21% occurring once; the ten biggest clones make up roughly 3%. Sequencing was done on a sample of peripheral blood. All receptors derive from a woman between 18 and 29 years old with stable Graves' hyperthyroidism.

This clonotype came up a few times. The J gene is TRBJ2-2, the V gene TRBV6-1, with 12 bases that match TRBD1. V lost 5 bases to trimming and J lost 3 bases; unmatched junction nucleotides: 4. In germline, CDR1 is MNHNS, CDR2 SASEGT. The CDR3 contains 16 residues. The CDR3 sequence is CASSSGTGGDTGELFF. CDR3 bases: TGTGCCAGCAGTAGTGGGACAGGGGGCGACACCGGGGAGCTGTTTTTT.

V gene TRBV20-1 combines with J gene TRBJ2-7, with 9 bases fitting TRBD1. The V gene end was trimmed by 3 bases and the J gene end by 2 bases; junction bases not matched to a gene: 8. Germline V gene lookup returns CDR1 DFQATT and CDR2 SNEGSKA (reference sequence). CDR3 length: 15 residues. In DNA form, the CDR3 reads TGCAGTGCTAGGCCGGGACAGGGCAAGGCCTACGAGCAGTACTTC. Its protein is CSARPGQGKAYEQYF.

The chain employs TRBV12-3 or TRBV12-4 and TRBJ1-2; no definite D call. Trimming took off 6 bases at V and 4 bases at J, with 21 bases between the two ends. The CDR3 is made up of 16 amino acids. The CDR3 reads CASRPLKGREVYGYTF. The CDR3 coding sequence is TGTGCCAGCAGGCCCCTGAAAGGTCGTGAGGTCTATGGCTACACCTTC.

This clonotype is medium-sized in the sample. The V and J genes are TRBV10-3 and TRBJ1-5; D may be TRBD1 (5 bases). CDR1 is ENHRY, CDR2 SYGVKD, per germline. Trimming removed 3 bases at V and 7 bases at J, with 16 bases between. The CDR3 is 15 residues long. CDR3 in DNA: TGTGCCATCAGTGAAGTCGGGTCAGGGCGCCAGCCCCAGCATTTT. Residues: CAISEVGSGRQPQHF.

The sample holds many counts of this clonotype. The chain links TRBV20-1 to TRBJ2-2; no reliable D call. CDR1 is DFQATT, CDR2 SNEGSKA, per germline (reference sequence). The CDR3 is 13 amino acids. V was clipped by 4 bases and J by 1 base, with 7 bases between them. The CDR3 nucleotides are TGCAGTGCTAAGGGCCAGAACACCGGGGAGCTGTTTTTT. It encodes CSAKGQNTGELFF.

This chain connects TRBV12-3 or TRBV12-4 to TRBJ1-6, with 7 bases aligning to TRBD1. J gave up 1 base and V 6 bases, and 6 bases lay outside the gene matches. The CDR3 has 16 amino acids. The CDR3: CASRPQGLSYNSPLHF. Written as DNA, the CDR3 is TGTGCCAGCAGGCCACAGGGGCTATCCTATAATTCACCCCTCCACTTT.

This clonotype was counted many times. V usage is TRBV6-2 or TRBV6-3 and J usage is TRBJ1-1, with D possibly being TRBD1 (5 bases). Germline V gives CDR1 MNHEY, CDR2 SVGEGT. The CDR3 sequence is 15 residues long. V was shortened by 1 base and J by 1 base, with 10 bases between the two germline ends. CDR3 sequence reads: CASSYWGPSNTEAFF. CDR3 DNA: TGTGCCAGCAGTTACTGGGGACCCTCGAACACTGAAGCTTTCTTT.

The chain uses TRBV4-1 and TRBJ2-7; D may be TRBD1 (5 bases). The V end lost 3 bases, the J end lost 7 bases, and 22 bases lay between the germline ends. Germline CDR1 reads MGHRA; CDR2 reads YSYEKL. The CDR3 spans 16 residues. DNA of the CDR3: TGCGCCAGCAGCCAGGTAATGACAGCTTCCCGCCCGGAGCAGTACTTC. It yields the protein CASSQVMTASRPEQYF.

This clonotype has ten or more counts. The CDR3 protein is CASSQGIGDYGYTF. The CDR3 DNA reads as TGTGCCAGCAGTCAAGGCATCGGGGACTATGGCTACACCTTC. The chain has TRBV28 and TRBJ1-2; D remains unclear. Germline V CDR1 and CDR2: MDHEN, SYDVKM. Trimming pared 5 bases from V and 3 bases from J, leaving 13 bases between. This CDR3 has 14 residues.

This clonotype has a count of ten or more. The rearrangement uses TRBV4-1 and TRBJ2-7; 11 bases are shared with TRBD2. Germline CDR1 MGHRA, CDR2 YSYEKL. Trimming removed 0 bases from V and 3 bases from J; junction bases left unmatched: 7. There are 17 residues in the CDR3. CDR3 DNA: TGCGCCAGCAGCCAAGATCAGGGGGGACTAGCGGTCTACGAGCAGTACTTC. Its protein is CASSQDQGGLAVYEQYF.

This clonotype was picked up many times. The chain is built from TRBV11-2 and TRBJ2-7, with 13 bases fitting TRBD2. Trimming at V came to 9 bases and at J to 5 bases, leaving 13 bases not matched to a gene. The germline V gene encodes CDR1 SGHAT and CDR2 FQNNGV. There are 16 residues in the CDR3. The CDR3 loop reads CASRPPGLAGIDEQYF. CDR3 bases: TGTGCCAGTCGACCTCCGGGACTAGCGGGAATCGACGAGCAGTACTTC.

In its sample, this clonotype was seen many times. The chain combines TRBV20-1 with TRBJ2-5, with D tentatively TRBD2 (6 bases). The germline CDR1 and CDR2 sequences are DFQATT and SNEGSKA (reference sequence). V lost 3 bases and J lost 4, with 6 bases in between. CDR3 length: 11 amino acids. In DNA, the CDR3 is TGCAGTGCTAGGGGAGGAGAGACCCAGTACTTC. Translating it yields CSARGGETQYF.

This clonotype was recorded many times. This rearrangement joins TRBV11-1 to TRBJ2-7; 7 bases fit TRBD1. The CDR3 length is 15 residues. The V gene end was trimmed by 5 bases and the J gene end by 2 bases; junction bases not matched to a gene: 9. The germline CDR1 and CDR2 sequences are SGHAT and FQDESV (reference sequence). This chain's CDR3 is CASSTGTAGTYEQYF. The DNA for the CDR3 is TGTGCCAGCAGCACGGGGACAGCAGGGACCTACGAGCAGTACTTC.

The rearrangement links TRBV12-3 or TRBV12-4 to TRBJ2-2; TRBD2 matches 7 bases. This CDR3 has 14 residues. V was pared by 8 bases and J by 5 bases, with 8 bases of the junction left unmatched. The DNA of the CDR3 is TGTGCCAGCGAATCACGGCGGGGGACCGGGGAGCTGTTTTTT. Encoded protein: CASESRRGTGELFF.

The V and J genes are TRBV12-3 or TRBV12-4 and TRBJ2-2; 7 nucleotides align to TRBD1. The CDR3 spans 15 residues. Trimming cost V 2 bases and J 5 bases; bases outside gene matches: 5. The CDR3 sequence is CASSLSGQSTGELFF. Here the CDR3 DNA reads TGTGCCAGCAGTTTATCGGGACAGTCTACCGGGGAGCTGTTTTTT.

For this clonotype: Possible read error: a much larger clone is one base away. V is TRBV19 and J is TRBJ2-2, with TRBD2 as a possible D gene (5 bases). CDR3 length: 13 amino acids. CDR1 LNHDA and CDR2 SQIVND come from the germline V gene (reference sequence). The CDR3 region has the DNA TGTGCCAGTAGTATATTGAGCACCGGGGAGCTGTGTTTT. Translating it yields CASSILSTGELCF. Full variable domain (rest looked up from reference TRBV19 and TRBJ2-2): DGGITQSPKYLFRKEGQNVTLSCEQNLNHDAMYWYRQDPGQGLRLIYYSQIVNDFQKGDIAEGYSVSREKKESFPLTVTSAQKNPTAFYLCASSILSTGELCFGEGSRLTVL.

This clonotype showed up just a few times. V is TRBV6-5 and J is TRBJ2-2; D is unclear. The CDR3 loop spans 16 amino acids. Trimming took off 0 bases at V and 2 bases at J, with 10 bases between the two ends. From germline, CDR1 is MNHEY and CDR2 SVGAGI. The CDR3 nucleotides read TGTGCCAGCAGTTACTCGAGATTCACCAACACCGGGGAGCTGTTTTTT. Amino acid sequence: CASSYSRFTNTGELFF.

This clonotype was found many times. The CDR3 DNA reads as TGTGCCAGCAGCAGGGACCCGGCGAGGGAAGCTTTCTTT. Translated: CASSRDPAREAFF. This sequence joins TRBV6-1 and TRBJ1-1, with a tentative D call TRBD1 (5 bases). CDR3 length equals 13 residues. Trimming cost V 6 bases and J 8 bases, with 16 bases left between them. Germline CDR1 MNHNS, CDR2 SASEGT.

The chain links TRBV4-1 to TRBJ2-7, with D possibly called TRBD1 or TRBD2 (5 bases each). The germline CDR1 and CDR2 sequences are MGHRA and YSYEKL. Between the trimmed V and J ends, which lost 0 bases and 4 bases, there was a span of 16 bases. The CDR3 is made up of 16 amino acids. The CDR3 is CASSQEGRAGWYEQYF. As DNA, the CDR3 is TGCGCCAGCAGCCAAGAAGGGCGGGCAGGGTGGTACGAGCAGTACTTC.

This clonotype was recorded at least ten times. The genes are TRBV20-1 and TRBJ1-1; unclear D gene. V dropped 5 bases and J dropped 3 bases, with 16 bases sitting between them. The germline V gene has CDR1 DFQATT and CDR2 SNEGSKA (reference sequence). The CDR3 runs 14 residues. The CDR3 is CSAPRGGRDTEAFF. The CDR3 region has the DNA TGCAGTGCTCCCCGGGGTGGGAGGGACACTGAAGCTTTCTTT.

This clonotype was picked up a small number of times. The V and J genes are TRBV5-1 and TRBJ1-1, with TRBD1 matching over 7 bases. Germline V gives CDR1 SGHRS, CDR2 YFSETQ. The CDR3 has 15 residues. V trimming: 3 bases; J trimming: 0 bases; junction bases outside the gene matches: 5. As DNA, the CDR3 is TGCGCCAGCAGCTATAGGGACAGCATGAACACTGAAGCTTTCTTT. Encoded protein: CASSYRDSMNTEAFF.

Notes on this clonotype: A junction boundary mismatches the germline segment, possibly from a read error. The chain carries TRBV12-3 or TRBV12-4 and TRBJ1-1; D may be TRBD1 (6 bases). The CDR3 runs 13 residues. This chain's CDR3 is CASSSGGAVEPFF. In nucleotides, the CDR3 is TGTGCCAGCAGTTCCGGGGGGGCTGTTGAACCTTTCTTT.

This clonotype was detected a few times. J is TRBJ1-1 and V is TRBV12-3 or TRBV12-4; D not resolved. Trimming took 5 bases from V and 0 from J, leaving 7 bases between them. This CDR3 has 13 residues. The CDR3 sequence: CASSPEMNTEAFF. The CDR3 DNA is TGTGCCAGCAGTCCTGAAATGAACACTGAAGCTTTCTTT.

The chain links TRBV6-1 to TRBJ1-5; D is possibly TRBD1 (5 bases). The CDR3 contains 13 residues. Germline V lookup: CDR1 MNHNS, CDR2 SASEGT. The V end lost 6 bases, the J end lost 3 bases, and 9 bases lay between the germline ends. The CDR3, as DNA: TGTGCCAGCAGGACAGCGGACAATCAGCCCCAGCATTTT. Translating it yields CASRTADNQPQHF.

In its sample, this clonotype was seen a few times. The CDR3 reads CASTRTSGDTGELFF. CDR3 nucleotides: TGTGCCAGCACGAGGACTAGCGGGGACACCGGGGAGCTGTTTTTT. The chain carries TRBV6-1 and TRBJ2-2, with TRBD2 matching over 12 bases. The V gene's germline CDR1 is MNHNS and CDR2 SASEGT. The CDR3 extends over 15 amino acids. With V trimmed by 7 bases and J by 3 bases, 3 bases remained unmatched.

This clonotype was counted at least ten times. The rearrangement links TRBV12-3 or TRBV12-4 to TRBJ2-7; 7 bases match TRBD1. V trimming: 6 bases; J trimming: 0 bases; junction bases outside the gene matches: 5. This CDR3 is built from 14 residues. CDR3 coding DNA: TGTGCCAGCAGCGAACGACAGGGCTCCTACGAGCAGTACTTC. This encodes CASSERQGSYEQYF.

This clonotype was counted at least ten times. The V and J genes are TRBV7-3 and TRBJ2-7; no firm D call. There are 13 residues in the CDR3. Trimming took 3 bases from V and 3 from J, leaving 9 bases between them. Germline V gene lookup returns CDR1 SGHTA and CDR2 FQGTGA. The DNA for the CDR3 is TGTGCCAGCAGCTTCCTCGCCAACTACGAGCAGTACTTC. Translating it yields CASSFLANYEQYF.

This clonotype was detected many times. J is TRBJ2-7 and V is TRBV7-9, with 7 positions matching TRBD2. The CDR3 is made up of 15 amino acids. Germline-derived CDR1 and CDR2 are SEHNR and FQNEAQ (reference sequence). Trimming at V came to 7 bases and at J to 2 bases, leaving 11 bases not matched to a gene. CDR3 sequence (DNA): TGTGCCAGCAACTCTCGGCGGGAGAGGCCCTACGAGCAGTACTTC. Its protein product is CASNSRRERPYEQYF.

This clonotype was counted ten times or more. This rearrangement joins TRBV15 to TRBJ1-1; D uncertain. This CDR3 has 12 amino acids. With 5 bases removed from V and 4 bases from J, the gap between germline ends came to 8 bases. Germline CDR1 reads LNHNV; CDR2 reads YYDKDF (reference sequence). The CDR3 bases are TGTGCCACCAGCGTAAGCGCCACTGAAGCTTTCTTT. Amino acids: CATSVSATEAFF.

In this sample, this clonotype turned up many times. The genes are TRBV20-1 and TRBJ2-7, with TRBD2 matching over 13 bases. The CDR3 has 17 amino acids. Germline V gives CDR1 DFQATT, CDR2 SNEGSKA (reference sequence). V shed 2 bases and J 2 bases; nucleotides not matched to a gene: 9. CDR3 protein: CSARMGRLAGGAYEQYF. As DNA, the CDR3 is TGCAGTGCTAGAATGGGACGACTAGCGGGAGGAGCCTACGAGCAGTACTTC.

This clonotype was seen ten or more times. The V call is TRBV20-1, the J call TRBJ2-2; 8 nucleotides match TRBD2. This CDR3 has 16 residues. Germline trimming cut 0 bases from V and 3 bases from J; bases unmatched to any gene: 6. Germline CDR1 is DFQATT and CDR2 is SNEGSKA (reference sequence). The CDR3 sequence: CSARDHTSGDTGELFF. For the CDR3, the DNA is TGCAGTGCTAGAGATCATACTAGCGGAGACACCGGGGAGCTGTTTTTT.

In this sample, this clonotype turned up many times. V is TRBV12-5 and J is TRBJ1-1; tentative D call: TRBD1 (6 bases). The CDR3 totals 13 residues. The germline CDR1 and CDR2 sequences are LGHNT and FRNRAP. Deletions cut 5 bases from V and 11 bases from J, with 18 bases between. CDR3 residues: CASGTTGPVDAFF. In DNA, the CDR3 is TGTGCTAGTGGTACGACAGGACCGGTAGACGCTTTCTTT.